The 30 T cell receptor beta chains listed next were all sequenced from one sample in a study of T-cell reconstitution after alpha-beta-depleted transplantation in children. This sample's TCRbeta library carried unique molecular identifier barcodes. TCRdb re-called the PCR reads with MiXCR, one entry per CDR3 protein. Of approximately 490,000 distinct CDR3 sequences detected, approximately 12% appear once; the ten largest clones hold 5% to 6%. The input for sequencing was PBMCs from the stem cell graft donor, taken from the stem cell graft. These TCRs come from a human donor who donated a stem cell graft to a child with combined immunodeficiency.

The table lists this clonotype with many counts. The rearrangement uses TRBV27 and TRBJ2-7; the match to TRBD1 covers 12 bases. The V and J ends lost 6 bases and 7 bases, in that order; junction bases with no gene match: 10. CDR3 length: 15 residues. CDR1 MNHEY and CDR2 SMNVEV come from the germline V gene (reference sequence). The CDR3 loop reads CASRRTGQGAREQYF. CDR3 nucleotide sequence: TGTGCCAGCAGACGCACGGGACAGGGGGCGCGGGAGCAGTACTTC.

V and J are TRBV5-6 and TRBJ2-5; D possibly matches TRBD1 or TRBD2 (7 bases each). This CDR3 is 16 amino acids long. Germline assignment: CDR1 SGHDT and CDR2 YYEEEE. Trimming removed 0 bases from V and 5 bases from J, with 17 bases in between. This chain's CDR3 is CASSLAGRGGSETQYF. As DNA, the CDR3 is TGTGCCAGCAGCTTGGCGGGCAGGGGGGGAAGTGAGACCCAGTACTTC. The variable domain in full, with the rest retrieved from reference TRBV5-6 and TRBJ2-5, is DAGVTQSPTHLIKTRGQQVTLRCSPKSGHDTVSWYQQALGQGPQFIFQYYEEEERQRGNFPDRFSGHQFPNYSSELNVNALLLGDSALYLCASSLAGRGGSETQYFGPGTRLLVL.

This rearrangement joins TRBV2 to TRBJ2-1, with D hard to call. Trimming pared 8 bases from V and 15 bases from J, leaving 20 bases between. Germline values: CDR1 SNHLY, CDR2 FYNNEI. There are 12 residues in the CDR3. CDR3 amino acids: CASAYGYNEWFF. CDR3 DNA: TGTGCCAGCGCGTATGGGTACAATGAGTGGTTCTTC.

This clonotype was seen repeatedly, ten times or more. The V gene is TRBV29-1, the J gene TRBJ2-7; 7 nucleotides agree with TRBD1. Germline V CDR1 and CDR2: SQVTM, ANQGSEA. The CDR3 loop spans 13 amino acids. After removal of 6 bases from V and 9 bases from J, the junction contained 14 bases not matched to a gene. CDR3 nucleotides: TGCAGCGTCGGGTGGGACAGTGGGGCTAGGCAGTACTTC. This sequence encodes CSVGWDSGARQYF.

The J gene is TRBJ2-5, the V gene TRBV12-3 or TRBV12-4; TRBD2 matches 7 bases. The CDR3 runs to 15 residues. The junction had 7 bases not matched to a gene; V was cut back by 2 bases and J by 4 bases. CDR3 sequence (DNA): TGTGCCAGCAGTTTACGGGGATCGGGGGGAGAGACCCAGTACTTC. Protein product: CASSLRGSGGETQYF.

The V and J genes are TRBV5-1 and TRBJ2-7; TRBD2 matches 8 bases. CDR1 is SGHRS, CDR2 YFSETQ, per germline. The CDR3 totals 16 residues. The V gene end was trimmed by 4 bases and the J gene end by 2 bases; junction bases not matched to a gene: 11. The CDR3 reads CASSPATGTRAYEQYF. CDR3 in DNA: TGCGCCAGCAGCCCTGCGACCGGGACTAGGGCCTACGAGCAGTACTTC. The variable domain in full, with the rest retrieved from reference TRBV5-1 and TRBJ2-7, is KAGVTQTPRYLIKTRGQQVTLSCSPISGHRSVSWYQQTPGQGLQFLFEYFSETQRNKGNFPGRFSGRQFSNSRSEMNVSTLELGDSALYLCASSPATGTRAYEQYFGPGTRLTVT.

In this sample, this clonotype turned up many times. One end of the junction does not line up with germline, which may come from a read error. The chain joins TRBV6-6 to TRBJ2-5; a possible D gene is TRBD2 (5 bases). CDR1 is MNHNY, CDR2 SVGAGI, per germline (reference sequence). The CDR3 has 11 residues. Written as DNA, the CDR3 is TGTGCCAGCAGTTACAGGGAGAGCCAGTACTTC. Protein sequence: CASSYRESQYF.

With regard to this clonotype: Possible read error: a much larger clone is one base away. The rearrangement joins TRBV7-7 to TRBJ2-5; a weak D match, TRBD1 (5 bases). This CDR3 contains 13 residues. Germline CDR1 SSHAT, CDR2 FNYEAQ (reference sequence). The CDR3 sequence is CASILRQQETQYF. The CDR3, as DNA: TGTGCTAGCATCTTACGACAGCAAGAGACCCAGTACTTC.

This clonotype qualifies as medium-sized (0.01 to 0.1%). At one of its ends the junction is not consistent with the germline gene, which may arise from a read error. The chain joins TRBV4-1 to TRBJ2-2; maybe TRBD2 (6 bases). Looked up from germline, CDR1 is MGHRA and CDR2 is YSYEKL. The CDR3 has 14 residues. The CDR3 spells CASSQYRPDGGLFF. The CDR3 bases are TGCGCCAGCAGCCAGTACCGCCCGGACGGGGGGCTGTTTTTT.

V usage is TRBV11-2 and J usage is TRBJ2-1; either TRBD1 or TRBD2 may supply D (6 bases each). V lost 10 bases and J lost 10, with 17 bases in between. This CDR3 has 12 residues. Germline CDR1 reads SGHAT; CDR2 reads FQNNGV. CDR3 DNA sequence: TGTGCCATCTCGACGGGGGCAGGGGAGCAGTTCTTC. Residues: CAISTGAGEQFF.

This clonotype has ten or more counts. This sequence may be a read error, since a much larger clone differs from it by one base. This chain links TRBV2 with TRBJ1-2; the match to TRBD1 covers 8 bases. The J segment lost 2 bases and the V segment lost 6 bases, leaving 5 bases of the junction unmatched. The CDR3 length is 14 residues. From germline, CDR1 is SNHLY and CDR2 FYNNEI. This chain's CDR3 is CASSPRTGNYGYTF. CDR3 coding DNA: TGTGCCAGCAGCCCCCGGACAGGGAACTATGGCTACACCTTC.

This clonotype turned up a few times. The rearrangement links TRBV3-1 to TRBJ2-1; 10 bases are a match to TRBD2. The CDR3 consists of 14 residues. Per germline, CDR1 LGHDT and CDR2 YNNKEL (reference sequence). V dropped 4 bases and J dropped 8; count of bases not matched to a gene: 5. The CDR3 DNA sequence: TGTGCCAGCAGCCCGGGTAGCGGGGGGTATGAGCAGTTCTTC. The encoded protein is CASSPGSGGYEQFF.

The chain uses TRBV29-1 and TRBJ2-5, with a possible D match to TRBD1 (6 bases). The length of the CDR3 is 14 residues. CDR1 and CDR2 from the germline V gene are SQVTM and ANQGSEA. Between the trimmed V and J ends, which lost 5 bases and 5 bases, there was a span of 18 bases. DNA for the CDR3: TGCAGCGTTTACCTTACCGGGACATTTGAGACCCAGTACTTC. As protein: CSVYLTGTFETQYF.

In its sample, this clonotype was seen a few times. The chain employs TRBV12-3 or TRBV12-4 and TRBJ2-5; no definite D call. This CDR3 comprises 15 residues. Trimming shortened V by 6 bases and J by 5 bases, and 19 bases separated the two germline ends. CDR3: CASSLPRVLGETQYF. The CDR3 DNA reads as TGTGCCAGCAGCCTACCTCGTGTTTTGGGGGAGACCCAGTACTTC.

This clonotype was recorded at least ten times. This chain connects TRBV7-3 to TRBJ2-7; possible D gene TRBD1, 7 bases. V shed 2 bases and J shed 4 bases, with 12 bases lying between them. CDR1 and CDR2 (germline): SGHTA, FQGTGA. This CDR3 contains 14 residues. Here the CDR3 DNA reads TGTGCCAGCAGCTTACGCGGGACAGAATACGAGCAGTACTTC. Translating it yields CASSLRGTEYEQYF.

The genes are TRBV6-5 and TRBJ2-7, with D tentatively TRBD1 (6 bases). This CDR3 is built from 14 residues. From germline, CDR1 is MNHEY and CDR2 SVGAGI. Trimming removed 3 bases at V and 9 bases at J, with 18 bases between. CDR3 region: CASSYSRGTDRQYF. Here the CDR3 DNA reads TGTGCCAGCAGTTATAGTAGGGGGACGGATCGGCAGTACTTC.

V gene TRBV6-1 combines with J gene TRBJ2-1; TRBD2 aligns across 8 bases. CDR1 is MNHNS, CDR2 SASEGT, per germline. The CDR3 runs 16 residues. The V gene end was trimmed by 7 bases and the J gene end by 3 bases; junction bases not matched to a gene: 11. Here the CDR3 DNA reads TGTGCCAGCACCTTTACTAGGGCGGGGGGCTACAATGAGCAGTTCTTC. It is translated as CASTFTRAGGYNEQFF.

Notes on this clonotype: One end of the junction is discordant with germline, which a read error may explain. V usage is TRBV4-3 and J usage is TRBJ2-7; no definite D call. Germline-derived CDR1 and CDR2 are LGHNA and YSLEER. The CDR3 loop spans 14 amino acids. In DNA form, the CDR3 reads TGCGCCAGCAGCAAAGACTCTCGCTCCTACGAGCAGTACTTC. Protein sequence: CASSKDSRSYEQYF.

This clonotype was detected a few times. The genes are TRBV2 and TRBJ2-1, with a possible D match to TRBD2 (5 bases). Germline-derived CDR1 and CDR2 are SNHLY and FYNNEI. Trimming pared 1 base from V and 8 bases from J, leaving 12 bases between. The CDR3 runs to 14 residues. The CDR3 DNA follows: TGTGCCAGCAGTGAAGATGGACTCCAGGATGAGCAGTTCTTC. Protein: CASSEDGLQDEQFF. Looking up the rest from reference TRBV2 and TRBJ2-1 gives the full variable domain: EPEVTQTPSHQVTQMGQEVILRCVPISNHLYFYWYRQILGQKVEFLVSFYNNEISEKSEIFDDQFSVERPDGSNFTLKIRSTKLEDSAMYFCASSEDGLQDEQFFGPGTRLTVL.

This clonotype was found a few times. V usage is TRBV12-3 or TRBV12-4 and J usage is TRBJ1-6; TRBD1 matches 7 bases. V shed 3 bases, J shed 4 bases, and the junction held 6 bases outside the gene matches. The CDR3 totals 16 residues. CDR3 region: CASSFGGGQYNSPLHF. CDR3 nucleotides: TGTGCCAGCAGTTTCGGGGGGGGACAGTATAATTCACCCCTCCACTTT.

This clonotype was counted many times. The chain couples TRBV29-1 to TRBJ2-5, with no clear D. CDR3 length: 13 residues. CDR1 and CDR2 (germline): SQVTM, ANQGSEA. Trimming left V 6 bases short and J 1 base short, with 12 bases between. The CDR3 bases are TGCAGCGTCGATTACGACGCCCAAGAGACCCAGTACTTC. This translates into CSVDYDAQETQYF.

This chain uses TRBV4-3 with TRBJ1-1, with D unclear. The CDR3 spans 16 residues. The ends were cut back, 1 base at V and 8 bases at J, with 20 bases in the middle. Per the germline V gene, CDR1 is LGHNA and CDR2 is YSLEER. CDR3 in amino acids: CASSQARPSGESEAFF. The CDR3 region has the DNA TGCGCCAGCAGCCAAGCTAGGCCCAGCGGTGAGTCGGAAGCTTTCTTT.

The rearrangement links TRBV6-5 to TRBJ2-5; D gene unclear. The CDR3 is 15 amino acids. The V end was cut by 0 bases, the J end by 1 base, with 9 bases between. CDR1 is MNHEY and CDR2 is SVGAGI in the germline V gene. In nucleotides, the CDR3 is TGTGCCAGCAGTTACTCTTGGGGAAGCCAAGAGACCCAGTACTTC. Protein: CASSYSWGSQETQYF.

This clonotype has at least ten counts. J is TRBJ2-5 and V is TRBV20-1, with D perhaps TRBD1 or TRBD2 (5 bases each). This CDR3 contains 13 residues. The V gene's germline CDR1 is DFQATT and CDR2 SNEGSKA (reference sequence). Trimming stripped 4 bases from V and 3 bases from J, with 12 bases between. The DNA for the CDR3 is TGCAGTGCTATTCGGGACGTAGAAGAGACCCAGTACTTC. As protein: CSAIRDVEETQYF.

CDR3 nucleotides: TGTGCCAGCTCCCTCGGGCGGGAGGTCGAGCAGTACTTC. As protein: CASSLGREVEQYF. The V call is TRBV2, the J call TRBJ2-7; 8 bases are shared with TRBD2. Germline V gene data show CDR1 as SNHLY and CDR2 as FYNNEI. Trimming removed 8 bases from V and 6 bases from J; junction bases left unmatched: 9. The CDR3 totals 13 residues. The complete variable domain, with remaining parts taken from reference TRBV2 and TRBJ2-7, reads EPEVTQTPSHQVTQMGQEVILRCVPISNHLYFYWYRQILGQKVEFLVSFYNNEISEKSEIFDDQFSVERPDGSNFTLKIRSTKLEDSAMYFCASSLGREVEQYFGPGTRLTVT.

This clonotype was counted ten times or more. The V gene is TRBV29-1, the J gene TRBJ2-1; D not resolved. Germline CDR1 is SQVTM and CDR2 is ANQGSEA. CDR3 length: 13 residues. Trimming took 5 bases from V and 1 from J, leaving 9 bases between them. This CDR3 reads CSVHPVSYNEQFF. The CDR3 DNA reads as TGCAGCGTTCACCCCGTTTCCTACAATGAGCAGTTCTTC.

The V gene is TRBV12-3 or TRBV12-4, the J gene TRBJ2-1; 10 positions match TRBD2. V dropped 7 bases and J dropped 6; count of bases not matched to a gene: 3. CDR3 length: 13 amino acids. DNA of the CDR3: TGTGCCAGCAATAGCGGGGGGATCAATGAGCAGTTCTTC. Protein: CASNSGGINEQFF.

This clonotype was observed many times. The chain recombines TRBV20-1 with TRBJ2-5; possibly TRBD2 for D (5 bases). Germline CDR1 and CDR2: DFQATT and SNEGSKA (reference sequence). The V gene lost 8 bases and the J gene lost 4 bases, with 26 bases spanning the gap. This CDR3 region has 16 residues. CDR3 amino acids: CSSKLAGVRIGETQYF. The CDR3 region has the DNA TGCAGTTCGAAACTCGCCGGGGTGAGGATAGGAGAGACCCAGTACTTC.

The sample holds many counts of this clonotype. This sequence joins TRBV20-1 and TRBJ2-1; 10 nucleotides align to TRBD2. With 5 bases clipped from V and 10 bases from J, the junction kept 11 bases outside the gene matches. Germline V CDR1 and CDR2: DFQATT, SNEGSKA (reference sequence). There are 14 residues in the CDR3. The CDR3: CSAPTSGDYREQFF. The CDR3, as DNA: TGCAGTGCTCCCACTAGCGGGGATTACCGAGAGCAGTTCTTC.

The chain joins TRBV6-5 to TRBJ1-5; D call uncertain. V was clipped by 0 bases and J by 4 bases, with 16 bases between them. CDR3 length: 17 residues. The germline gives CDR1 MNHEY, CDR2 SVGAGI. This CDR3 is CASSYSIVDGFNQPQHF. Written as DNA, the CDR3 is TGTGCCAGCAGTTACTCGATCGTCGACGGGTTTAATCAGCCCCAGCATTTT.